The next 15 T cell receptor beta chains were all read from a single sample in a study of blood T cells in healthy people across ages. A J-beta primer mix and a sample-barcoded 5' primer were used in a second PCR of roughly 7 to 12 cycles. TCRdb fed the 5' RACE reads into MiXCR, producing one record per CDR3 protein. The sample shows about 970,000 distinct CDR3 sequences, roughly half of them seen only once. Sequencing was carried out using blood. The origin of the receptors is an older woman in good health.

The CDR3 coding sequence is TGCAGTGCTAAGGGGCGACCTGGGGAGACCCAGTACTTC. The encoded protein is CSAKGRPGETQYF. The V call is TRBV20-1, the J call TRBJ2-7; TRBD1 is a possible D gene (5 bases). The assigned J gene may be wrong: the sequence end matches TRBJ2-5 better. The CDR3 is 13 amino acids. Germline assignment: CDR1 DFQATT and CDR2 SNEGSKA (reference sequence).

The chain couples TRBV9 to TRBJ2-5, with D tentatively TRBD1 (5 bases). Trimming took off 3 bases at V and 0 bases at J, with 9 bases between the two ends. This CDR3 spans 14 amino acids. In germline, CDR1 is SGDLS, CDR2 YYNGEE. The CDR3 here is CASSADSYQETQYF. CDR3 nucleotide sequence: TGTGCCAGCAGCGCCGACAGCTACCAAGAGACCCAGTACTTC.

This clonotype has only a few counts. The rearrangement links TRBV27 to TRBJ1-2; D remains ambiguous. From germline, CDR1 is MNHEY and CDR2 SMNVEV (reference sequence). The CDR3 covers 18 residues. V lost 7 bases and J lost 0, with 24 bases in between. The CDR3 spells CASTSLPVSTPANYGYTF. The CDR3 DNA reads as TGTGCCAGCACCTCTTTGCCGGTCTCCACACCAGCTAACTATGGCTACACCTTC.

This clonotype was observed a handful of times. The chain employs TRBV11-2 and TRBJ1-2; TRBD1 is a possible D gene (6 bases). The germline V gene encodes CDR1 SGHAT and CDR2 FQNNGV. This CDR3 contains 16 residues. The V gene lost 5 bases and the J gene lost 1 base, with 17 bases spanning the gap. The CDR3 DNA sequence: TGTGCCAGCAGCACAACCCGGACAGAGGATAACTATGGCTACACCTTC. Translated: CASSTTRTEDNYGYTF.

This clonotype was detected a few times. CDR3 sequence reads: CSAFRDGGRRRAYEQYF. CDR3 DNA: TGCAGTGCTTTCCGGGACGGGGGCCGGCGGCGGGCTTACGAGCAGTACTTC. This chain links TRBV20-1 with TRBJ2-7; perhaps D is TRBD1 or TRBD2 (6 bases each). CDR1 DFQATT and CDR2 SNEGSKA come from the germline V gene (reference sequence). The CDR3 length is 17 residues. V was trimmed by 5 bases and J by 4 bases, leaving 27 bases between them.

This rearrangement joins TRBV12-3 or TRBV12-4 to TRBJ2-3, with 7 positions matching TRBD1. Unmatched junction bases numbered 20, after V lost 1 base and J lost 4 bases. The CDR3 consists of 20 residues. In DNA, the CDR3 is TGTGCCAGCAGTTTAGTGTCATGGACAGGAGGATTTTCCGGTGCAGATACGCAGTATTTT. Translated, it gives CASSLVSWTGGFSGADTQYF.

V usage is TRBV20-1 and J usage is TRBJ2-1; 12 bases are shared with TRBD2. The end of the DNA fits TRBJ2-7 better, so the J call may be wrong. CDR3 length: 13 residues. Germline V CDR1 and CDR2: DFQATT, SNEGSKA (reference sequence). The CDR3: CSAGTSGYNEQYF. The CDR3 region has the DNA TGCAGTGCTGGGACTAGCGGGTACAATGAGCAGTACTTC.

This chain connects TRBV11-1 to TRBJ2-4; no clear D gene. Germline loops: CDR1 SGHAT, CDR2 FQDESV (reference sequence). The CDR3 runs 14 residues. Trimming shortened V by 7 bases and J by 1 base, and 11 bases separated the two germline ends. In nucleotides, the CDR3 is TGTGCCAGCACCGCTAGTATTGCCAAAAACATTCAGTACTTC. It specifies CASTASIAKNIQYF.

CDR3 sequence: CASSLGGLSNTEAFF. The CDR3 nucleotides are TGTGCCAGCAGCTTAGGCGGCTTGTCGAACACTGAAGCTTTCTTT. J is TRBJ1-1 and V is TRBV7-9, with D hard to call. The CDR3 contains 15 residues. The V end lost 1 base, the J end lost 1 base, and 10 bases lay between the germline ends. CDR1 and CDR2 from the germline V gene are SEHNR and FQNEAQ (reference sequence).

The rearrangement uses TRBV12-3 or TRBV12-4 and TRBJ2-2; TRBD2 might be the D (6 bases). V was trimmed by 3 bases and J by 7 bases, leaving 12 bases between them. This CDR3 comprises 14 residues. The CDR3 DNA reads TGTGCCAGCAGTTTGGGGGGAGTCGTCGGGGAGCTGTTTTTT. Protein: CASSLGGVVGELFF.

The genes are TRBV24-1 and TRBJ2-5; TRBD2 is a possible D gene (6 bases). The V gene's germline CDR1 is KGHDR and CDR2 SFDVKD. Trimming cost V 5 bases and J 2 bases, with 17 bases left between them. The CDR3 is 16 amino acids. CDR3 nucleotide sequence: TGTGCCACCAGTGGCTCGGGAGCCTTCCCACAAGAGACCCAGTACTTC. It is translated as CATSGSGAFPQETQYF.

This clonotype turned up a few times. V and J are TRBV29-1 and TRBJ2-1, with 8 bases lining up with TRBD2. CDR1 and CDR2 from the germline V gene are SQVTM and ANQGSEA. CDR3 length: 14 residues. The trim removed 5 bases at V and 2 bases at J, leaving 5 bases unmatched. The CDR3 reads CSVSGGSTYNEQFF. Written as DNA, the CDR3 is TGCAGCGTTTCGGGAGGGAGCACCTACAATGAGCAGTTCTTC.

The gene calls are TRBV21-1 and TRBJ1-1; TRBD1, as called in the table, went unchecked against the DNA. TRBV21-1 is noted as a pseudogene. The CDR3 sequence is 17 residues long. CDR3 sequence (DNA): TGTGCCACAGCAATCGGTTACCTGGGGGTTAGGGACACTGAAGCTTTCTTT. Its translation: CATAIGYLGVRDTEAFF.

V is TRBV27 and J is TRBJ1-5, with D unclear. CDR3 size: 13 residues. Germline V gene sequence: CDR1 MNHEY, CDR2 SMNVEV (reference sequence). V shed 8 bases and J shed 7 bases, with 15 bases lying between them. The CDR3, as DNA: TGTGCCAGCCGCCGGGGATATGGCCAGCCCCAGCATTTT. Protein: CASRRGYGQPQHF.

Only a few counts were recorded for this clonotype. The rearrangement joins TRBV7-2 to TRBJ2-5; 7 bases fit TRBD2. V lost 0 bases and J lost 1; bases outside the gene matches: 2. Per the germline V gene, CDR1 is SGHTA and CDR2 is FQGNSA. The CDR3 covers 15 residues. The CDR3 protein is CASSLAGGSQETQYF. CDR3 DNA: TGTGCCAGCAGCTTAGCGGGCGGGAGCCAAGAGACCCAGTACTTC.